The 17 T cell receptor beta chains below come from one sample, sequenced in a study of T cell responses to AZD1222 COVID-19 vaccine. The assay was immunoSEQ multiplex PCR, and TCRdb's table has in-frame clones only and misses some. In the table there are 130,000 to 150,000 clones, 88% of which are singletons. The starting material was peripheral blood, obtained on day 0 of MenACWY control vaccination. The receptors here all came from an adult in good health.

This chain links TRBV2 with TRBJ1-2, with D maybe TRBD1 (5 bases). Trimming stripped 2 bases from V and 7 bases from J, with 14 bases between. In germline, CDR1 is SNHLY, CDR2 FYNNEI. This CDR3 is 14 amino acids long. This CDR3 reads CASSEKPTVAGYTF. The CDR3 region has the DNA TGTGCCAGCAGTGAAAAGCCGACAGTAGCTGGCTACACCTTC.

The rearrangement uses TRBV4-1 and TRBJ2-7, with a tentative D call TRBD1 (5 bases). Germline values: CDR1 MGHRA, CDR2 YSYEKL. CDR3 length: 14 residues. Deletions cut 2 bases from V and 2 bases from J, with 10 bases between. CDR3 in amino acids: CASSQHDSPYEQYF. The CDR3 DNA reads TGCGCCAGCAGCCAACATGACAGCCCCTACGAGCAGTACTTC.

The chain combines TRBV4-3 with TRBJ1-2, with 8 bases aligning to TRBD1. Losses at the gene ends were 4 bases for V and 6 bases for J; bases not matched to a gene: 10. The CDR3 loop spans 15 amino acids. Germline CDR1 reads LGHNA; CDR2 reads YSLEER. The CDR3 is CASSPGQVIIDGYTF. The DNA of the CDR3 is TGCGCCAGCAGCCCGGGACAGGTGATCATCGATGGCTACACCTTC.

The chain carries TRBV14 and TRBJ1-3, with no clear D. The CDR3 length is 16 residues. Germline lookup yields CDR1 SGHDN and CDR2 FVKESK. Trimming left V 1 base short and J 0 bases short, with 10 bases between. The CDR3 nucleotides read TGTGCCAGCAGCCAAGGATCGAGCGCCTCTGGAAACACCATATATTTT. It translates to CASSQGSSASGNTIYF.

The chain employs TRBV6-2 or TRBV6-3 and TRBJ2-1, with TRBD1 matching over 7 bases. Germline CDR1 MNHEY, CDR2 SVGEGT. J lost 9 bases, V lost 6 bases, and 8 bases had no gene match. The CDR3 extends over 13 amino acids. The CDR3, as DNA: TGTGCCAGCAGCATTAACAGGGGTGGTGAGCAGTTCTTC. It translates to CASSINRGGEQFF.

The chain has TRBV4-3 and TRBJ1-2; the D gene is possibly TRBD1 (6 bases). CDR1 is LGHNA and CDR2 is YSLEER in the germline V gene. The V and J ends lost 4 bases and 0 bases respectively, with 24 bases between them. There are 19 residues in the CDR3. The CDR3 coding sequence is TGCGCCAGCAGCCGAACCAACAGGGTGGGATTGGGAGCTAACTATGGCTACACCTTC. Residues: CASSRTNRVGLGANYGYTF.

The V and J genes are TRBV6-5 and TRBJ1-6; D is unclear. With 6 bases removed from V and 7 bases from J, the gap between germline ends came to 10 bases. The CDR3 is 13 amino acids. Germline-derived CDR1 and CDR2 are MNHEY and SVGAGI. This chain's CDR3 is CASRLDTNSPLHF. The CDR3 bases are TGTGCCAGCAGGCTTGACACCAATTCACCCCTCCACTTT.

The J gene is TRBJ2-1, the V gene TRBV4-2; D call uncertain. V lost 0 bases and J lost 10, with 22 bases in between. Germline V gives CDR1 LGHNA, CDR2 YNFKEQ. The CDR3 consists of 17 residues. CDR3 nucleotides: TGTGCCAGCAGCCAAGATGTTTCACGGATGATTAATATGGAGCAGTTCTTC. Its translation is CASSQDVSRMINMEQFF.

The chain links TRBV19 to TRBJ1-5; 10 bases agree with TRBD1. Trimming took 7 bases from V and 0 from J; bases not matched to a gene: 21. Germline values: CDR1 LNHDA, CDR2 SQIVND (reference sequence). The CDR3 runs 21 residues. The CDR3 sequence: CASTRSHPTTGGGYSNQPQHF. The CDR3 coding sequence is TGTGCCAGTACCCGATCGCACCCGACGACAGGGGGCGGGTATAGCAATCAGCCCCAGCATTTT.

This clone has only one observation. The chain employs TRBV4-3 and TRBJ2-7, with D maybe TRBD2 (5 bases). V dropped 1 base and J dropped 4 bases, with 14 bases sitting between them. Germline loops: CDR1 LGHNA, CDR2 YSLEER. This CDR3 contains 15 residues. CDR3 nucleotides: TGCGCCAGCAGCCAAGCGGCTAGCTTCTCGTACGAGCAGTACTTC. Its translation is CASSQAASFSYEQYF.

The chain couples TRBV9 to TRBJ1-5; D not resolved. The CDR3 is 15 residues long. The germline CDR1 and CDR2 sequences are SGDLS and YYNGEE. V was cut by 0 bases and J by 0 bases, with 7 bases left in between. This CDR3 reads CASSVAANSNQPQHF. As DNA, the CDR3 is TGTGCCAGCAGCGTAGCAGCCAATAGCAATCAGCCCCAGCATTTT.

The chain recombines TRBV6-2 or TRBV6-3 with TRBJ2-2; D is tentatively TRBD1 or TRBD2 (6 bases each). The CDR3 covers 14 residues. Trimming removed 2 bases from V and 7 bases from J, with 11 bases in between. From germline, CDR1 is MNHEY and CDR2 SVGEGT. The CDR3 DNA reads TGTGCCAGCAGTTACGGGGGGCCTGTCGGGGAGCTGTTTTTT. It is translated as CASSYGGPVGELFF.

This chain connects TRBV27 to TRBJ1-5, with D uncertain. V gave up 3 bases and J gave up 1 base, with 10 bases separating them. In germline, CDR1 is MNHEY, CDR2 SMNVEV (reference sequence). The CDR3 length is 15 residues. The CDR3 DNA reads TGTGCCAGCAGTTTTCTGGACGGAAGCAATCAGCCCCAGCATTTT. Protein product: CASSFLDGSNQPQHF.

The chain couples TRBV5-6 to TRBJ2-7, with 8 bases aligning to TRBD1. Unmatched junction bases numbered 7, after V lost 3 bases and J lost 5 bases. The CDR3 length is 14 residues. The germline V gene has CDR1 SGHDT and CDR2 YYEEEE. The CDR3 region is CASSSRQGTHEQYF. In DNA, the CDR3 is TGTGCCAGCAGCTCCCGACAGGGGACCCACGAGCAGTACTTC.

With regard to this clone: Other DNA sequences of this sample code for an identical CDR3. The chain's CDR3 is CASSLGYRGGETQYF. The CDR3 DNA follows: TGTGCCAGCAGCTTAGGGTACAGGGGCGGAGAGACCCAGTACTTC. The rearrangement uses TRBV7-8 and TRBJ2-5, with TRBD1 matching over 7 bases. CDR1 SGHVS and CDR2 FQNEAQ come from the germline V gene. Unmatched junction bases numbered 6, after V lost 1 base and J lost 4 bases. The length of the CDR3 is 15 residues.

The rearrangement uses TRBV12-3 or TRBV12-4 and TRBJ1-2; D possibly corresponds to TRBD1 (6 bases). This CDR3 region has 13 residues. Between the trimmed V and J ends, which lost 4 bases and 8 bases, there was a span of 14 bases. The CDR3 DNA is TGTGCCAGCAGTTCCCTCGCAGGGGACGGCTACACCTTC. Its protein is CASSSLAGDGYTF.

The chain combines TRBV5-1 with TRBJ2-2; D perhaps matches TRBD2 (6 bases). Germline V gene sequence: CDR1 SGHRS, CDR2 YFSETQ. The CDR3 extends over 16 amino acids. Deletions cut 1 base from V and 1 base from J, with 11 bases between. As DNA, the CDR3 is TGCGCCAGCAGCTTGCTGGGGCGGGGGAACACCGGGGAGCTGTTTTTT. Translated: CASSLLGRGNTGELFF.